This entry features one TCR beta chain sequence. These data originate in a study of blood T cell repertoires in COVID-19. Profiling relied on immunoSEQ multiplex PCR, and the TCRdb table lists in-frame clones only, not all of them. The sample carries 84,000 or so clones, 75% to 85% recorded once. This CDR3 is 15 amino acids long. V trimming: 0 bases; J trimming: 1 base; junction bases outside the gene matches: 5. CDR1 GTSNPN and CDR2 SVGIG come from the germline V gene (reference sequence). The rearrangement joins TRBV30 to TRBJ2-5; 7 nucleotides align to TRBD2. Sequencing was performed on peripheral blood. The TCR was taken from a woman older than 75 with acute or convalescent COVID-19. The CDR3 region has the DNA TGTGCCTGGAGTGTAGGGGTAGCGGGCCAAGAGACCCAGTACTTC. Its translation: CAWSVGVAGQETQYF.